The rows below give T cell receptor beta chains drawn from one sample of a study of T cells expressing NK-cell markers. TCRdb re-called the 5' RACE reads; every CDR3 protein appears as one record, without DNA. The listing contains about 460,000 distinct CDR3 sequences. The sequencing input was blood T cells: a sorted CD56 or NKG2C T cell subset, CD4+ or CD8+ T cells, or bulk PBMC T cells (not recorded which). These receptors all come from a woman aged 45-65 years in good health. The CDR3 runs from the conserved cysteine through the conserved F or W.

15	TRBJ2-1	TRBV7-2	CASSFQGQGTNEQFF
22	TRBJ2-4	TRBV10-3	CAISEMPRDKFSGVVAKNIQYF
16	TRBJ2-3	TRBV15	CATSRDPSGSTDTQYF
15	TRBJ1-1	TRBV5-1	CASSRGHRGTTEAFF
13	TRBJ2-3	TRBV12-3/TRBV12-4	CASSFVSGDTQYF
13	TRBJ2-2	TRBV20-1	CSATRQGIGELFF
16	TRBJ2-2	TRBV6-4	CASSRAPTANTGELFF
15	TRBJ2-3	TRBV6-5	CASSYSGPNTDTQYF
13	TRBJ2-2	TRBV20-1	CSAGLEYTGELFF
16	TRBJ2-2	TRBV12-3/TRBV12-4	CASSLDDRVSTGELFF
15	TRBJ1-5	TRBV19	CASSHKAAGDQPQHF
15	TRBJ2-7	TRBV7-2	CASSPQTGTSYEQYF